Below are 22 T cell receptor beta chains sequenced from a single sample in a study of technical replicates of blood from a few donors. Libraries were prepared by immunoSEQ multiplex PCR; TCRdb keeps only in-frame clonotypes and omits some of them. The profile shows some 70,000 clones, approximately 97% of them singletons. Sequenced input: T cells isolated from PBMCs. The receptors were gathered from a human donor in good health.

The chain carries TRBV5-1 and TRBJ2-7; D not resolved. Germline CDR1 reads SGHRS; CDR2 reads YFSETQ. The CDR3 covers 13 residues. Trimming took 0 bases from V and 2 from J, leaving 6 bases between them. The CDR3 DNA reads TGCGCCAGCAGCTTGGTAACAGCCTACGAGCAGTACTTC. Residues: CASSLVTAYEQYF.

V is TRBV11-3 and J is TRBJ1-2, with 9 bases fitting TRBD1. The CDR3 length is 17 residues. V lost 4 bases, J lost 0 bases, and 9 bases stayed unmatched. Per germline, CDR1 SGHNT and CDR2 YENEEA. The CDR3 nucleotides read TGTGCCAGCAGCTCGAAGACAGGGGGATGGGCTAACTATGGCTACACCTTC. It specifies CASSSKTGGWANYGYTF.

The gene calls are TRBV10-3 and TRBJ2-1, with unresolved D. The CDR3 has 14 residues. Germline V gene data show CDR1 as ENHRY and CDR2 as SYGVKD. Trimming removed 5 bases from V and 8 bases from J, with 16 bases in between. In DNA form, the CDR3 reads TGTGCCATCAGTAGTGGCGGAACTCGGGATGAGCAGTTCTTC. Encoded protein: CAISSGGTRDEQFF.

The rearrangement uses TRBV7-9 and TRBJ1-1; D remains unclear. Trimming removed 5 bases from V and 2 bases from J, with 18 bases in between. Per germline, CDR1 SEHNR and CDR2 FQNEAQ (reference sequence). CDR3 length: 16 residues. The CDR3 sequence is CASSTSPLQANTEAFF. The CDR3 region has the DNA TGTGCCAGCAGCACTAGTCCTCTCCAGGCCAACACTGAAGCTTTCTTT. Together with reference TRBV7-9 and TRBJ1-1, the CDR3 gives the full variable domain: DTGVSQNPRHKITKRGQNVTFRCDPISEHNRLYWYRQTLGQGPEFLTYFQNEAQLEKSRLLSDRFSAERPKGSFSTLEIQRTEQGDSAMYLCASSTSPLQANTEAFFGQGTRLTVV.

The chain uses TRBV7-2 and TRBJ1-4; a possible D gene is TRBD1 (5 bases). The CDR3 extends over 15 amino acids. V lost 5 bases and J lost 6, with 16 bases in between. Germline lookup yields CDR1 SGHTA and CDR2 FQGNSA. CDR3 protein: CASSPGTAVDEKLFF. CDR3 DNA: TGTGCCAGCAGCCCCGGGACTGCCGTTGATGAAAAACTGTTTTTT.

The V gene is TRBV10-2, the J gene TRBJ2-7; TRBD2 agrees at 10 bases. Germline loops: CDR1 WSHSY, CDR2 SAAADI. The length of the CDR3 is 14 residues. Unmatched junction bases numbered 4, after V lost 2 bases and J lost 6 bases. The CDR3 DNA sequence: TGCGCCAGCAGTGAGGAGCGGGAGGGCCCCGAGCAGTACTTC. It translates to CASSEEREGPEQYF.

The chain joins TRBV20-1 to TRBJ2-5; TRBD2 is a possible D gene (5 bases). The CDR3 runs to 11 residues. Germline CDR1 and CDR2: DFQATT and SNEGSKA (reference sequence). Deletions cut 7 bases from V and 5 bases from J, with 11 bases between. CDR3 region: CSVGLGETQYF. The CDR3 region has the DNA TGCAGTGTAGGACTCGGGGAGACCCAGTACTTC.

CDR3 residues: CASSYGQGTTEAFF. Here the CDR3 DNA reads TGTGCCAGCAGTTACGGGCAGGGCACGACTGAAGCTTTCTTT. This chain joins TRBV6-5 and TRBJ1-1, with D possibly being TRBD1 (5 bases). The length of the CDR3 is 14 residues. Per germline, CDR1 MNHEY and CDR2 SVGAGI. The V end was cut by 2 bases, the J end by 5 bases, with 12 bases between.

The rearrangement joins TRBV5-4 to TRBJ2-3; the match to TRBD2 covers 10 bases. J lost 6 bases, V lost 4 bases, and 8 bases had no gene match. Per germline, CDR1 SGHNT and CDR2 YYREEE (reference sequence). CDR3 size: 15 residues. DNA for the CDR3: TGTGCCAGCAGCATCTCTAGCGGGAGTTACGATACGCAGTATTTT. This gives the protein CASSISSGSYDTQYF.

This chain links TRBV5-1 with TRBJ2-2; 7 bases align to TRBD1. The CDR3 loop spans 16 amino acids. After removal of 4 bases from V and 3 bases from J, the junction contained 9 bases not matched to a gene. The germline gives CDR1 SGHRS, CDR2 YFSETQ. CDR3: CASSLTGLKDTGELFF. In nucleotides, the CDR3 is TGCGCCAGCAGCCTGACAGGGCTGAAGGACACCGGGGAGCTGTTTTTT.

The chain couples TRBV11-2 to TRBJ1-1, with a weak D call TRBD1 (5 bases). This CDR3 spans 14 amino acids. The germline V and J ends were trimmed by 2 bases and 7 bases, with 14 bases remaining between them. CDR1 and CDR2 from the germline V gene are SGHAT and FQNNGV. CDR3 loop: CASSLIRDQGEAFF. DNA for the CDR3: TGTGCCAGCAGCTTAATAAGGGATCAGGGTGAAGCTTTCTTT.

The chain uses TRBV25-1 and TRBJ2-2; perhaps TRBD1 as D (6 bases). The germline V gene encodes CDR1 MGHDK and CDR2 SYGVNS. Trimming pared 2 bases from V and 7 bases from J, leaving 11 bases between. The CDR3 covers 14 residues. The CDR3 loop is CASSENRVGGELFF. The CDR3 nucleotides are TGTGCCAGCAGTGAAAACAGGGTGGGCGGGGAGCTGTTTTTT.

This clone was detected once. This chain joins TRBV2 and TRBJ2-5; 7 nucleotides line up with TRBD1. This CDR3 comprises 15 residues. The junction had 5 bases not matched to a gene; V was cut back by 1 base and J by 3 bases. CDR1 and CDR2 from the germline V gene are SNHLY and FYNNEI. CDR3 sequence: CASSEEGQGEETQYF. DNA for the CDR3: TGTGCCAGCAGTGAAGAGGGCCAGGGGGAAGAGACCCAGTACTTC.

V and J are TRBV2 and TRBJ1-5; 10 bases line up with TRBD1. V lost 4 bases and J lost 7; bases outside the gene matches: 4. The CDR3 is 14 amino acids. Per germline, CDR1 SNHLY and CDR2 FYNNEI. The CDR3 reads CASSGDRGGQPQHF. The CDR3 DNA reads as TGTGCCAGCAGTGGGGACAGGGGTGGACAGCCCCAGCATTTT.

The CDR3 spells CASSEGLESGTQYF. CDR3 nucleotides: TGTGCCAGTAGTGAAGGACTGGAGTCTGGGACCCAGTACTTC. The V gene is TRBV19, the J gene TRBJ2-5; maybe TRBD2 (5 bases). There are 14 residues in the CDR3. Germline CDR1 reads LNHDA; CDR2 reads SQIVND (reference sequence). V was clipped by 5 bases and J by 7 bases, with 17 bases between them.

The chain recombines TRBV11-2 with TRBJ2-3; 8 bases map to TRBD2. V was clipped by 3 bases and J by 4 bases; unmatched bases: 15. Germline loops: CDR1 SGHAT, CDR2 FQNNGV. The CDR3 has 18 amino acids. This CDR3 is CASSLFESWREESDTQYF. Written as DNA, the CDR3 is TGTGCCAGCAGCTTGTTTGAGAGTTGGCGGGAGGAGTCAGATACGCAGTATTTT.

The CDR3 loop reads CASSVSGSRYEQYF. The CDR3 bases are TGTGCCAGCAGCGTTAGCGGGAGTAGGTACGAGCAGTACTTC. V usage is TRBV9 and J usage is TRBJ2-7; 9 nucleotides agree with TRBD2. The CDR3 runs to 14 residues. Germline V gives CDR1 SGDLS, CDR2 YYNGEE. V trimming: 2 bases; J trimming: 4 bases; junction bases outside the gene matches: 4.

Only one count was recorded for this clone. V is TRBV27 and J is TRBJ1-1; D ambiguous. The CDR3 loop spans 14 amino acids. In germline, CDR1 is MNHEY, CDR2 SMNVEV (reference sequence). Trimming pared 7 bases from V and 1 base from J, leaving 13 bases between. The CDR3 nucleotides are TGTGCCAGCACAAGGAGTAACCCGAACACTGAAGCTTTCTTT. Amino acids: CASTRSNPNTEAFF.

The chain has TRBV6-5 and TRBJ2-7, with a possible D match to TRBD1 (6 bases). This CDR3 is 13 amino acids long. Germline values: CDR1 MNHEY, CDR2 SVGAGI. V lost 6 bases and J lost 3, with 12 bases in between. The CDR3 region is CASSLDRFYEQYF. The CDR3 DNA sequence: TGTGCCAGCAGCTTAGACAGGTTCTACGAGCAGTACTTC.

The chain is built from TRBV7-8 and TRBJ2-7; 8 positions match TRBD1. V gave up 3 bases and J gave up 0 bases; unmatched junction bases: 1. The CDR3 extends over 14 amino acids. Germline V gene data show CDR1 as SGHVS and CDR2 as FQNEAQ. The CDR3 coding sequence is TGTGCCAGCAGCTTGGGGACAGGCTCCTACGAGCAGTACTTC. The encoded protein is CASSLGTGSYEQYF.

The CDR3 sequence is CACRTGSGLSNQPQHF. The CDR3 DNA follows: TGTGCCTGCCGAACAGGTTCTGGTTTGAGCAATCAGCCCCAGCATTTT. V gene TRBV30 combines with J gene TRBJ1-5; possible D gene TRBD1, 5 bases. The CDR3 runs to 16 residues. Trimming cost V 6 bases and J 1 base, with 19 bases left between them. Germline V gene lookup returns CDR1 GTSNPN and CDR2 SVGIG (reference sequence).

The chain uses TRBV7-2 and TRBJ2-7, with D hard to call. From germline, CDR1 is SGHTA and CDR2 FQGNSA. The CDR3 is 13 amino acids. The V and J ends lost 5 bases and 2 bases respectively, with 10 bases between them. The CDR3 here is CASSITSTYEQYF. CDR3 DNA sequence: TGTGCCAGCAGCATTACTTCTACCTACGAGCAGTACTTC.